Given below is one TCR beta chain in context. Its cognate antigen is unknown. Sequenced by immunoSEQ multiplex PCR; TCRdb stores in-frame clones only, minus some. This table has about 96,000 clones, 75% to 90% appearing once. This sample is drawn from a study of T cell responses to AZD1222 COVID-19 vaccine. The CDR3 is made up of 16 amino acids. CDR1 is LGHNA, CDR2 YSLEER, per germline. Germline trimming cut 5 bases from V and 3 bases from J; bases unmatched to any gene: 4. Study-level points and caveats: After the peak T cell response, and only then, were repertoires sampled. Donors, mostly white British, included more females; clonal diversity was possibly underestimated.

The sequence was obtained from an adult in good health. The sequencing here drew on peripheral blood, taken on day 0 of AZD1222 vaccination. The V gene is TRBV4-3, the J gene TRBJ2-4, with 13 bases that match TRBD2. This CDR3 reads CASSAGTSGIKNIQYF. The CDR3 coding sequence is TGCGCCAGCAGCGCCGGGACTAGCGGGATCAAAAACATTCAGTACTTC.